This entry lists 5 T cell receptor beta chains sequenced from one sample in a study of blood T cell repertoires in COVID-19. The protocol was immunoSEQ multiplex PCR, while the TCRdb copy is restricted to in-frame clones and leaves out a portion. The sample lists around 88,000 clones, over 60% seen once, with about 8.4% in the top ten. Sequenced material: peripheral blood. The receptors stem from a man aged 45-65 years who had recovered from COVID-19.

The V call is TRBV12-3 or TRBV12-4, the J call TRBJ2-7; the D is unclear. The CDR3 extends over 12 amino acids. Trimming shortened V by 5 bases and J by 5 bases, and 10 bases separated the two germline ends. The CDR3 is CASSPRQDEQYF. The CDR3 coding sequence is TGTGCCAGCAGTCCCCGTCAGGACGAGCAGTACTTC.

This chain uses TRBV28 with TRBJ2-3; 10 nucleotides agree with TRBD2. Germline values: CDR1 MDHEN, CDR2 SYDVKM. J lost 4 bases, V lost 8 bases, and 3 bases had no gene match. The CDR3 consists of 13 residues. CDR3 DNA: TGTGCCAGCCTAGCGGGAGTGGCAGATACGCAGTATTTT. It codes for CASLAGVADTQYF.

The genes are TRBV6-5 and TRBJ1-1; 8 bases are a match to TRBD1. With 5 bases clipped from V and 6 bases from J, the junction kept 5 bases outside the gene matches. Germline V CDR1 and CDR2: MNHEY, SVGAGI. The CDR3 has 13 residues. Here the CDR3 DNA reads TGTGCCAGCAGTCGACAGGGGTGGGCTGAAGCTTTCTTT. This encodes CASSRQGWAEAFF.

CDR3 bases: TGTGCCACCAGTGATGGCGGGCGTAGCACAGATACGCAGTATTTT. This translates into CATSDGGRSTDTQYF. The genes are TRBV24-1 and TRBJ2-3, with D tentatively TRBD2 (5 bases). The CDR3 runs 15 residues. In germline, CDR1 is KGHDR, CDR2 SFDVKD. Trimming left V 3 bases short and J 0 bases short, with 9 bases between.

The V call is TRBV10-2, the J call TRBJ1-5; TRBD1 matches at 8 bases. The J segment lost 2 bases and the V segment lost 3 bases, leaving 3 bases of the junction unmatched. The CDR3 runs 15 residues. The germline V gene encodes CDR1 WSHSY and CDR2 SAAADI. CDR3 region: CASSDTGGGNQPQHF. CDR3 bases: TGCGCCAGCAGTGATACAGGGGGAGGCAATCAGCCCCAGCATTTT.